This T cell receptor beta chain was retrieved from a study of preoperative IRX-2 immunotherapy in early breast cancer. Treatment of the sample: preoperative locoregional IRX-2 cytokine immunotherapy. Patients received preoperative, locoregional IRX-2 cytokine immunotherapy in a phase Ib study. The germline V gene has CDR1 SGHTA and CDR2 FQGNSA. V was shortened by 6 bases and J by 7 bases, with 19 bases between the two germline ends. This CDR3 contains 15 residues. The repertoire was sequenced with immunoSEQ multiplex PCR; TCRdb's copy has only in-frame clones and lacks some. The sample records around 35,000 clones, nearly 95% being singletons.

The sample was collected from a patient treated with IRX-2 immunotherapy. V is TRBV7-2 and J is TRBJ2-1; D is uncertain. The TCR sequence derives from a human donor with breast cancer. CDR3 amino acids: CASSYTGDSGNEQFF. The CDR3 nucleotides are TGTGCCAGCAGTTATACCGGAGACTCAGGAAATGAGCAGTTCTTC.